The entry below gives a single T cell receptor (beta chain) sequence along with its context. The data belong to a study of T-cell reconstitution after alpha-beta-depleted transplantation in children. Unique molecular identifiers tagged the TCRbeta library. One entry per CDR3 protein results from TCRdb running MiXCR on the PCR reads. The profile shows some 300,000 distinct CDR3 sequences, around 10% of them singletons. V was cut by 1 base and J by 8 bases, with 12 bases left in between. Germline lookup yields CDR1 LGHNA and CDR2 YSLEER. The CDR3 spans 14 residues. The V and J genes are TRBV4-3 and TRBJ2-1, with D possibly being TRBD2 (6 bases). Sample: PBMCs, taken before TCRalphabeta/CD19-depleted stem cell transplant. This TCR was sampled from a boy less than two years old with acute myeloid leukemia, due to receive a stem cell transplant. CDR3 protein: CASSQVGGTYEQFF. The CDR3 bases are TGCGCCAGCAGCCAAGTGGGCGGGACCTATGAGCAGTTCTTC.